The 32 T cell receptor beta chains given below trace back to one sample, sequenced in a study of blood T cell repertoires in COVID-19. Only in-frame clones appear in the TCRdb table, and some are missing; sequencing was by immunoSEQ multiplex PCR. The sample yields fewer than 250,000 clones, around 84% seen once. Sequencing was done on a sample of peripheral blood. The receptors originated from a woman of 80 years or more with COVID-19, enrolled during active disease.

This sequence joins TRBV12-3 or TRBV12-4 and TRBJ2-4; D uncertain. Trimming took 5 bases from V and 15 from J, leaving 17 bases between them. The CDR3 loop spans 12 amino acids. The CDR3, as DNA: TGTGCCAGCAGTAGAACGACGGAGAATTTGTACTTC. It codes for CASSRTTENLYF.

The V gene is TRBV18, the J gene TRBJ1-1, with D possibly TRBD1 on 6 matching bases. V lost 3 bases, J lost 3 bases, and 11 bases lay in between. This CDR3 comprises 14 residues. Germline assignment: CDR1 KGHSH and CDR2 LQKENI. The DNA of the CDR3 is TGTGCCAGCTCACCCCAGGGGATGGACACTGAAGCTTTCTTT. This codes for CASSPQGMDTEAFF.

The CDR3 spells CASSLEPAGGRSYEQYF. The CDR3 DNA reads TGTGCCAGCAGCTTAGAACCCGCGGGGGGTCGATCCTACGAGCAGTACTTC. The chain joins TRBV11-2 to TRBJ2-7, with TRBD2 matching over 8 bases. CDR1 is SGHAT, CDR2 FQNNGV, per germline. J lost 1 base, V lost 0 bases, and 8 bases had no gene match. This CDR3 comprises 17 residues.

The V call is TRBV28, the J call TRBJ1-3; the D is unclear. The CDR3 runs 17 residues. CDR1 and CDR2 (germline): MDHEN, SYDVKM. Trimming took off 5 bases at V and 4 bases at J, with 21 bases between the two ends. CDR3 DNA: TGTGCCAGCAGTCCCCCTCGAGGAGCTACAACCGGAAACACCATATATTTT. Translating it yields CASSPPRGATTGNTIYF.

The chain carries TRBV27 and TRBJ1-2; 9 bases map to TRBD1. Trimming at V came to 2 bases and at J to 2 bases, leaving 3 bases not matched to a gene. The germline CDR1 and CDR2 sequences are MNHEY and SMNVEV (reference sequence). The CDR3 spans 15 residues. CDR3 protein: CASSLTGGYNYGYTF. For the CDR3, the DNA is TGTGCCAGCAGTTTAACAGGGGGCTACAACTATGGCTACACCTTC.

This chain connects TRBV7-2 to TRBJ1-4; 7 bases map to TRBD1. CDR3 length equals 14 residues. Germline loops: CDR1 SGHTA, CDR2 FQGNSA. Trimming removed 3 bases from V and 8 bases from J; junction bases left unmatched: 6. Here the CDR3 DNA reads TGTGCCAGCAGCTTTTGGCAGGGGGACGAAAAACTGTTTTTT. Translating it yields CASSFWQGDEKLFF.

The CDR3 DNA is TGTGCCAGCAGTGACTCGGGACAGGGGGCGCGTCGGGGCTACACCTTC. This sequence encodes CASSDSGQGARRGYTF. The chain couples TRBV6-4 to TRBJ1-2, with TRBD1 matching 12 bases. The CDR3 length is 16 residues. Germline assignment: CDR1 MRHNA and CDR2 SNTAGT. Trimming removed 0 bases from V and 8 bases from J; junction bases left unmatched: 7.

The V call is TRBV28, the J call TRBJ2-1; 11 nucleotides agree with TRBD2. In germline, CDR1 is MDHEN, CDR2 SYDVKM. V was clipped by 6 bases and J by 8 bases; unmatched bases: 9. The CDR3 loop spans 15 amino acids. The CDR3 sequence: CASSLPSGGSHEQFF. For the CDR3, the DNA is TGTGCCAGCAGCCTACCTAGCGGGGGGTCCCATGAGCAGTTCTTC.

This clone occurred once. The CDR3 sequence is CASSETAGQGTYSNQPQHF. CDR3 nucleotides: TGTGCCAGCAGTGAGACGGCGGGACAGGGAACCTATAGCAATCAGCCCCAGCATTTT. This sequence joins TRBV6-1 and TRBJ1-5; 9 bases are a match to TRBD1. The V segment lost 3 bases and the J segment 0 bases; nucleotides outside the gene matches: 12. The CDR3 sequence is 19 residues long. Looked up from germline, CDR1 is MNHNS and CDR2 is SASEGT.

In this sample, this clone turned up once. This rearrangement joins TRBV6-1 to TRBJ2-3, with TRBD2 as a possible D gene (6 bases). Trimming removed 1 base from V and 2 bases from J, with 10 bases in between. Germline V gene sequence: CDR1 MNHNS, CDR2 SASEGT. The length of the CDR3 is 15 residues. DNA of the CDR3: TGTGCCAGCAGTGAAGGCGGGGCCTACACAGATACGCAGTATTTT. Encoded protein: CASSEGGAYTDTQYF.

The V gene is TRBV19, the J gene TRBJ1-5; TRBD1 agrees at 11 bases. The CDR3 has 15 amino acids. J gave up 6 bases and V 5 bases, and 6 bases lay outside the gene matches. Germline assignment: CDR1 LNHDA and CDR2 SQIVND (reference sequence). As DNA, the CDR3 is TGTGCCAGTAGTGTTACCGGGACAGGGGGTCAGCCCCAGCATTTT. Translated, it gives CASSVTGTGGQPQHF.

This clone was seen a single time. CDR3 nucleotides: TGTGCCAGCAGCGCCCCGGCGGGCAAGGGTGATGAAAAACTGTTTTTT. It specifies CASSAPAGKGDEKLFF. The gene calls are TRBV2 and TRBJ1-4; D remains unclear. CDR1 SNHLY and CDR2 FYNNEI come from the germline V gene. The V gene lost 6 bases and the J gene lost 6 bases, with 20 bases spanning the gap. This CDR3 spans 16 amino acids.

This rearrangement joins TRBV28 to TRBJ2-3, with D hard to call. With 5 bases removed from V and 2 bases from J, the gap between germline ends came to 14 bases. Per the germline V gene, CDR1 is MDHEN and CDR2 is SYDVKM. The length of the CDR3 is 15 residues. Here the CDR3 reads CASSPLGQATDTQYF. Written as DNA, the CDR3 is TGTGCCAGCAGTCCCCTGGGCCAAGCCACAGATACGCAGTATTTT. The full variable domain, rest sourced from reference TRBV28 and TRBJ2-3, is DVKVTQSSRYLVKRTGEKVFLECVQDMDHENMFWYRQDPGLGLRLIYFSYDVKMKEKGDIPEGYSVSREKKERFSLILESASTNQTSMYLCASSPLGQATDTQYFGPGTRLTVL.

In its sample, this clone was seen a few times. The CDR3 nucleotides are TGTGCCAGCAGCGCCGGACAGGGCAGTCAGCCCCAGCATTTT. It is translated as CASSAGQGSQPQHF. The chain couples TRBV3-1 (or the pseudogene TRBV3-2) to TRBJ1-5, with 8 positions matching TRBD1. In germline, CDR1 is LGHDT, CDR2 YNNKEL (reference sequence). CDR3 length equals 14 residues. With 5 bases clipped from V and 6 bases from J, the junction kept 6 bases outside the gene matches.

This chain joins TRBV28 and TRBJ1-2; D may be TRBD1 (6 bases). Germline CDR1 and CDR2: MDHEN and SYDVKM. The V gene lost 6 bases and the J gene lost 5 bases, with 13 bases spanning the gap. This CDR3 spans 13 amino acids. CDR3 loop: CASSQGLGYGYTF. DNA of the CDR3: TGTGCCAGCAGCCAGGGGCTAGGGTATGGCTACACCTTC.

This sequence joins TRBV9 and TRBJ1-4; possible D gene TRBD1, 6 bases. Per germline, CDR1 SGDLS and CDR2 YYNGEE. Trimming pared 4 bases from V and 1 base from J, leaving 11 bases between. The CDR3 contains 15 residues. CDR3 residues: CASSLQGVTNEKLFF. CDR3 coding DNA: TGTGCCAGCAGCCTACAGGGTGTAACTAATGAAAAACTGTTTTTT. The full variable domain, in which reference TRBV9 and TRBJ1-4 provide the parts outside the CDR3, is DSGVTQTPKHLITATGQRVTLRCSPRSGDLSVYWYQQSLDQGLQFLIQYYNGEERAKGNILERFSAQQFPDLHSELNLSSLELGDSALYFCASSLQGVTNEKLFFGSGTQLSVL.

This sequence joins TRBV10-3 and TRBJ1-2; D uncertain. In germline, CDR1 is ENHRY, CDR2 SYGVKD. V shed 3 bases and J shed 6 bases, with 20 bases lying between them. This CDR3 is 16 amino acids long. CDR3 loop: CAISDSRSLVRNGYTF. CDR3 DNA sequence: TGTGCCATCAGTGATAGTAGGAGCCTAGTAAGGAATGGCTACACCTTC.

CDR3 sequence (DNA): TGTGCCTGGAGTGTAGGGGGCGCCGGAAACACCATATATTTT. This gives the protein CAWSVGGAGNTIYF. The chain carries TRBV30 and TRBJ1-3; 7 nucleotides agree with TRBD1. Losses at the gene ends were 0 bases for V and 4 bases for J; bases not matched to a gene: 3. This CDR3 region has 14 residues. Germline V gene data show CDR1 as GTSNPN and CDR2 as SVGIG (reference sequence). Full variable domain (outside the CDR3, taken from reference TRBV30 and TRBJ1-3): SQTIHQWPATLVQPVGSPLSLECTVEGTSNPNLYWYRQAAGRGLQLLFYSVGIGQISSEVPQNLSASRPQDRQFILSSKKLLLSDSGFYLCAWSVGGAGNTIYFGEGSWLTVV.

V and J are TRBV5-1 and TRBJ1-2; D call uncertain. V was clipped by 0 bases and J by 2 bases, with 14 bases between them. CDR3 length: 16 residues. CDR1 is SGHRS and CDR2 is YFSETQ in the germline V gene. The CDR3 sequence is CASSLGTRAANYGYTF. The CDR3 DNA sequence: TGCGCCAGCAGCTTGGGAACCCGCGCGGCCAACTATGGCTACACCTTC.

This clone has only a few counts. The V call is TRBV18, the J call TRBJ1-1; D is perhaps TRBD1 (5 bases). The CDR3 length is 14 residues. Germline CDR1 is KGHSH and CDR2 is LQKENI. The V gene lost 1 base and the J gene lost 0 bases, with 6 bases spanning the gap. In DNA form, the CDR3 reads TGTGCCAGCTCACCACAGGGGATGAACACTGAAGCTTTCTTT. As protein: CASSPQGMNTEAFF.

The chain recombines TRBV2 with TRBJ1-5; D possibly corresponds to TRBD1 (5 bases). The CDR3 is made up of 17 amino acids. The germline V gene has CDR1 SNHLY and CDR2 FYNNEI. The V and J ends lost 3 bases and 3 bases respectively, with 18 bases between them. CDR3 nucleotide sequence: TGTGCCAGCAGTGACCCCCAGGGATTGTCGAACAATCAGCCCCAGCATTTT. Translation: CASSDPQGLSNNQPQHF.

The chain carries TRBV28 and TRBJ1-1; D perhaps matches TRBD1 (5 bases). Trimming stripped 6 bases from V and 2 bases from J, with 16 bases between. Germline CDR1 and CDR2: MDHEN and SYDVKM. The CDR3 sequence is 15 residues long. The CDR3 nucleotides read TGTGCCAGCAGATGGTCGGGGGGGTTAAACACTGAAGCTTTCTTT. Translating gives CASRWSGGLNTEAFF.

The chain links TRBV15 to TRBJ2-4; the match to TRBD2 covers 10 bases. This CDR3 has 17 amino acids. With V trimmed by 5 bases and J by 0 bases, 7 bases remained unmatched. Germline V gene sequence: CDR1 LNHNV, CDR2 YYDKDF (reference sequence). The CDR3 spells CATSGRTSGVAKNIQYF. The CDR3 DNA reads TGTGCCACCAGCGGCCGAACTAGCGGGGTAGCCAAAAACATTCAGTACTTC.

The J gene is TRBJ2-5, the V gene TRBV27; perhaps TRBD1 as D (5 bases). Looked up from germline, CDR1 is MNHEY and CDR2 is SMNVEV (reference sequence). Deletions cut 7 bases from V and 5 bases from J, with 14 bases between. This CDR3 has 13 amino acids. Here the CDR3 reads CASTWGIGETQYF. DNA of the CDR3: TGTGCCAGCACCTGGGGCATCGGGGAGACCCAGTACTTC.

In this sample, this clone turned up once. CDR3 loop: CASSLNRGPGALGYTF. The DNA of the CDR3 is TGTGCCAGCAGCTTAAACAGGGGGCCAGGGGCCTTGGGCTACACCTTC. The chain links TRBV28 to TRBJ1-2; TRBD1 matches 9 bases. From germline, CDR1 is MDHEN and CDR2 SYDVKM. Trimming at V came to 6 bases and at J to 8 bases, leaving 16 bases not matched to a gene. The CDR3 runs to 16 residues.

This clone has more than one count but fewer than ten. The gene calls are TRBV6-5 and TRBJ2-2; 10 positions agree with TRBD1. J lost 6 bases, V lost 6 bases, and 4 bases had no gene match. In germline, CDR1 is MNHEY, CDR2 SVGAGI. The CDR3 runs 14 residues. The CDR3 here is CASSRQGAAGELFF. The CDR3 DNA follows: TGTGCCAGCAGCCGACAGGGGGCGGCCGGGGAGCTGTTTTTT.

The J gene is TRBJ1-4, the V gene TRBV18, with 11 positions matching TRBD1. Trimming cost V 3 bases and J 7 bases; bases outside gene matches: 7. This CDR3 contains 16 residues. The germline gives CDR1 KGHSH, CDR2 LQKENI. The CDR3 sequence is CASSPPGQGAFEKLFF. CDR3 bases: TGTGCCAGCTCACCTCCCGGACAGGGGGCTTTTGAAAAACTGTTTTTT. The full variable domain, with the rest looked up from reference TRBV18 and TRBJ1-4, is NAGVMQNPRHLVRRRGQEARLRCSPMKGHSHVYWYRQLPEEGLKFMVYLQKENIIDESGMPKERFSAEFPKEGPSILRIQQVVRGDSAAYFCASSPPGQGAFEKLFFGSGTQLSVL.

The CDR3 nucleotides read TGTGCCAGCAGCCTGATAGTTTCACCCCTCCACTTT. This sequence encodes CASSLIVSPLHF. This chain connects TRBV6-2 or TRBV6-3 to TRBJ1-6; D uncertain. Germline CDR1 MNHEY, CDR2 SVGEGT. V dropped 6 bases and J dropped 9 bases, with 9 bases sitting between them. The CDR3 runs to 12 residues.

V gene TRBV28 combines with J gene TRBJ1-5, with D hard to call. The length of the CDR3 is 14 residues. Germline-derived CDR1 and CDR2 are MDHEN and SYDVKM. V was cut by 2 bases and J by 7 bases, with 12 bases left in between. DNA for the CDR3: TGTGCCAGCAGTTTAAGGTTAAGCGGGCAGCCCCAGCATTTT. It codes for CASSLRLSGQPQHF.

Written as DNA, the CDR3 is TGTGCCAGCAGTTCCTCGTACAACACCCGTGGCTACACCTTC. It yields the protein CASSSSYNTRGYTF. This rearrangement joins TRBV28 to TRBJ1-2; D not resolved. CDR3 length: 14 amino acids. V lost 4 bases, J lost 7 bases, and 16 bases lay in between. CDR1 and CDR2 from the germline V gene are MDHEN and SYDVKM.

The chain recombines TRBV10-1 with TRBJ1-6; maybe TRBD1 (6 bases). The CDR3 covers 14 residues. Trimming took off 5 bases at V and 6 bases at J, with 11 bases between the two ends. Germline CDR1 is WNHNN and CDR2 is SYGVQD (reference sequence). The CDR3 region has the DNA TGCGCCAGCAGTCCAGACAGGCGTAATTCACCCCTCCACTTT. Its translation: CASSPDRRNSPLHF.

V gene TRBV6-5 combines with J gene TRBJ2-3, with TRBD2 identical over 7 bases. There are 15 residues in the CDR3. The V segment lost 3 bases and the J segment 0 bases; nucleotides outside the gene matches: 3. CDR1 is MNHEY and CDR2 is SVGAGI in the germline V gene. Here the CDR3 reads CASSYSSGSTDTQYF. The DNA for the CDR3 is TGTGCCAGCAGTTATTCTAGCGGCAGCACAGATACGCAGTATTTT.